This paragraph covers one T cell receptor beta chain sequence. Antigen unknown. The germline CDR1 and CDR2 sequences are LNHDA and SQIVND (reference sequence). The CDR3 consists of 14 residues. V was pared by 6 bases and J by 2 bases, with 12 bases between. Repertoires were generated with immunoSEQ multiplex PCR, while TCRdb's copy carries only in-frame clones and drops some. The table records over 45,000 clones, around 88% of them present only once. Systemic immunosuppression or a history of autoimmune disease excluded patients. This sample was included in a study of OX40 agonist ivuxolimab in advanced cancers. Study-wide findings and caveats: There was clonal expansion of CD4+ and CD8+ blood T cells by week 6 at 0.1 to 3.0 mg/kg.

Sequencing used CD4+ or CD8+ T cells sorted from blood, obtained in a trial of the OX40 agonist ivuxolimab. The receptor was isolated from an adult with an advanced solid tumor such as melanoma, head and neck, liver or kidney cancer. The gene calls are TRBV19 and TRBJ2-3; D may be TRBD1 (5 bases). DNA of the CDR3: TGTGCCAGTAGCCTATCAGGGATCACAGATACGCAGTATTTT. This sequence encodes CASSLSGITDTQYF.